The 4 T cell receptor beta chains reported below all come from one sample, sequenced in a study of T cells in Graves' hyperthyroidism and ophthalmopathy. There were TCR beta CDR3 regions amplified from RNA transcripts. Using the HTBI primer set, a first-round RT-PCR was run on the TCR CDR3. MiXCR, run by TCRdb on the multiplex PCR reads, gives a single entry per CDR3 protein. Seen here are a few hundred thousand distinct CDR3 sequences, 15% to 17% observed once, and the top ten hold around 7.5%. The sequenced sample was blood. All receptors derive from a woman aged 30 to 39 with Graves' hyperthyroidism.

There are a few counts of this clonotype. The V and J genes are TRBV19 and TRBJ1-2; D possibly corresponds to TRBD1 (6 bases). Germline CDR1 reads LNHDA; CDR2 reads SQIVND (reference sequence). The CDR3 sequence is 13 residues long. V lost 6 bases, J lost 6 bases, and 14 bases lay in between. CDR3 in amino acids: CASRRGQTHGYTF. In nucleotides, the CDR3 is TGTGCCAGTAGGAGGGGACAAACTCATGGCTACACCTTC.

The chain carries TRBV6-2 or TRBV6-3 and TRBJ2-1, with D perhaps assigned TRBD1 or TRBD2 (5 bases each). Germline CDR1 reads MNHEY; CDR2 reads SVGEGT. With 0 bases removed from V and 8 bases from J, the gap between germline ends came to 14 bases. CDR3 size: 15 residues. The CDR3 DNA reads as TGTGCCAGCAGTTACTCGAGGGACCGAACGTATGAGCAGTTCTTC. Translated: CASSYSRDRTYEQFF.

This sequence joins TRBV25-1 and TRBJ2-1; D gene unclear. V lost 0 bases, J lost 4 bases, and 10 bases lay in between. Germline V lookup: CDR1 MGHDK, CDR2 SYGVNS. The CDR3 extends over 15 amino acids. The CDR3 sequence is CASSEYYKGYNEQFF. The CDR3 DNA reads TGTGCCAGCAGTGAATATTATAAAGGGTACAATGAGCAGTTCTTC.

This clonotype came up a few times. For the CDR3, the DNA is TGTGCCAGCAGCCAAGAGGTAGCCAGAGGGGAGACCCAGTACTTC. This translates into CASSQEVARGETQYF. The genes are TRBV14 and TRBJ2-5, with D possibly TRBD2 on 5 matching bases. The V end lost 0 bases, the J end lost 5 bases, and 13 bases lay between the germline ends. The germline V gene has CDR1 SGHDN and CDR2 FVKESK. The CDR3 is 15 amino acids.